These T cell receptor beta chains were read from a single sample in a study of shared clonotypes between healthy human individuals. Profiled with immunoSEQ multiplex PCR; TCRdb holds only in-frame clones, not every one. The sample yields over a million clones, roughly 96% seen once. The sample taken for sequencing was naive CD4+ T cells sorted from blood. The source of these receptors is a man aged 25 to 40 in good health. Both conserved end residues are part of each CDR3. Each record gives: V gene, J gene, D gene, CDR3 DNA, CDR3 protein. The D gene is left open where the match is weak.

v_call: TRBV19
j_call: TRBJ2-7
d_call: -
cdr3_nt: TGTGCCAGTAGACCCACGGGAGTAGGTTTCCACGAGCAGTACTTC
cdr3_aa: CASRPTGVGFHEQYF

v_call: TRBV9
j_call: TRBJ2-5
d_call: -
cdr3_nt: TGTGCCAGCAGCTTAACTGGAAACCAAGAGACCCAGTACTTC
cdr3_aa: CASSLTGNQETQYF

v_call: TRBV28
j_call: TRBJ2-3
d_call: TRBD2
cdr3_nt: TGTGCCAGCAAGACACTAGCGGGAGGTAGAACAGATACGCAGTATTTT
cdr3_aa: CASKTLAGGRTDTQYF

v_call: TRBV5-1
j_call: TRBJ2-5
d_call: -
cdr3_nt: TGCGCCAGCAGCTACACGCCACAAGAGACCCAGTACTTC
cdr3_aa: CASSYTPQETQYF

v_call: TRBV5-4
j_call: TRBJ1-1
d_call: -
cdr3_nt: TGTGCCAGCAGCCGCCAGGGGAGAGGAGCTTTCTTT
cdr3_aa: CASSRQGRGAFF

v_call: TRBV30
j_call: TRBJ1-5
d_call: -
cdr3_nt: TGTGCCTGGAGTGCGAAGGGAGGAAGCAATCAGCCCCAGCATTTT
cdr3_aa: CAWSAKGGSNQPQHF

v_call: TRBV19
j_call: TRBJ2-3
d_call: -
cdr3_nt: TGTGCCAGTAGCATTAGCGGTTGGAGTCCCACAGATACGCAGTATTTT
cdr3_aa: CASSISGWSPTDTQYF

v_call: TRBV7-2
j_call: TRBJ2-3
d_call: -
cdr3_nt: TGTGCCAGCAGCTTAGAACGAACAGATACGCAGTATTTT
cdr3_aa: CASSLERTDTQYF

v_call: TRBV4-1
j_call: TRBJ2-7
d_call: -
cdr3_nt: TGCGCCAGCAGCCAAGCCGATCTAGCGAGGGGTGACGAGCAGTACTTC
cdr3_aa: CASSQADLARGDEQYF

v_call: TRBV28
j_call: TRBJ2-1
d_call: -
cdr3_nt: TGTGCCAGCAGTCAGGGTGGAAATGAGCAGTTCTTC
cdr3_aa: CASSQGGNEQFF

v_call: TRBV28
j_call: TRBJ2-1
d_call: TRBD1
cdr3_nt: TGTGCCAGCAGTTTCAACCCCAGGGGGAATGAGCAGTTCTTC
cdr3_aa: CASSFNPRGNEQFF

v_call: TRBV29-1
j_call: TRBJ2-7
d_call: TRBD1
cdr3_nt: TGCAGCGTTGGGGACAGGGCGCCCATCGAGCAGTACTTC
cdr3_aa: CSVGDRAPIEQYF

v_call: TRBV2
j_call: TRBJ2-3
d_call: -
cdr3_nt: TGTGCCAGCAGTGAGGAACAAAGAGGGACAGATACGCAGTATTTT
cdr3_aa: CASSEEQRGTDTQYF

v_call: TRBV29-1
j_call: TRBJ2-2
d_call: TRBD2
cdr3_nt: TGCAGCGTGGGACTAGCCCCCAACACCGGGGAGCTGTTTTTT
cdr3_aa: CSVGLAPNTGELFF

v_call: TRBV7-3
j_call: TRBJ1-1
d_call: -
cdr3_nt: TGTGCCAGCAGCTCCTCAGGGAAACCAACTGAAGCTTTCTTT
cdr3_aa: CASSSSGKPTEAFF

v_call: TRBV6-1
j_call: TRBJ1-2
d_call: -
cdr3_nt: TGTGCCAGCAGTGAGTGGCGGGGCTCCCAATATGGCTACACCTTC
cdr3_aa: CASSEWRGSQYGYTF

v_call: TRBV28
j_call: TRBJ1-2
d_call: -
cdr3_nt: TGTGCCAGCAGGACATTGACTAACTATGGCTACACCTTC
cdr3_aa: CASRTLTNYGYTF

v_call: TRBV7-9
j_call: TRBJ2-5
d_call: TRBD1
cdr3_nt: TGTGCCAGCAGACCGACAGGGGGCGAGACCCAGTACTTC
cdr3_aa: CASRPTGGETQYF

v_call: TRBV10-3
j_call: TRBJ2-1
d_call: -
cdr3_nt: TGTGCCATCAGTGAGAGTAGGGATGCCTACAATGAGCAGTTCTTC
cdr3_aa: CAISESRDAYNEQFF

v_call: TRBV6-6
j_call: TRBJ1-2
d_call: -
cdr3_nt: TGTGCCAGCAGTTACCCACAGGAGGGGAAGGGTGGCTACACCTTC
cdr3_aa: CASSYPQEGKGGYTF

v_call: TRBV7-9
j_call: TRBJ2-2
d_call: -
cdr3_nt: TGTGCCAGCAGCCCAAGGGGGAGGACAGTCTTGAGCACCGGGGAGCTGTTTTTT
cdr3_aa: CASSPRGRTVLSTGELFF

v_call: TRBV5-1
j_call: TRBJ2-7
d_call: -
cdr3_nt: TGCGCCAGCAGCTCAACTCCACAACTCTACGAGCAGTACTTC
cdr3_aa: CASSSTPQLYEQYF

v_call: TRBV5-1
j_call: TRBJ2-2
d_call: -
cdr3_nt: TGCGCCAGCAGCCCCTTCCAAGACTCCGCGAACACCGGGGAGCTGTTTTTT
cdr3_aa: CASSPFQDSANTGELFF

v_call: TRBV11-2
j_call: TRBJ2-3
d_call: -
cdr3_nt: TGTGCCAGCAGCTTAGGTGATACGGGCACTTGGGATACGCAGTATTTT
cdr3_aa: CASSLGDTGTWDTQYF

v_call: TRBV5-1
j_call: TRBJ2-1
d_call: TRBD2
cdr3_nt: TGCGCCAGCAGCGAACAAACTAGCGGGAGTTCGAGTGAGCAGTTCTTC
cdr3_aa: CASSEQTSGSSSEQFF

v_call: TRBV29-1
j_call: TRBJ1-1
d_call: -
cdr3_nt: TGCAGCGTTGGGGTTGGAGGGGAAAACACTGAAGCTTTCTTT
cdr3_aa: CSVGVGGENTEAFF

v_call: TRBV7-3
j_call: TRBJ2-5
d_call: TRBD1
cdr3_nt: TGTGCCAGCAGGCCTGGGACAGGGGGTGCGGAGACCCAGTACTTC
cdr3_aa: CASRPGTGGAETQYF

v_call: TRBV11-2
j_call: TRBJ2-3
d_call: TRBD2
cdr3_nt: TGTGCCAGCAGCGTGAGGCTAGCGGGAGCAGATACGCAGTATTTT
cdr3_aa: CASSVRLAGADTQYF

v_call: TRBV27
j_call: TRBJ1-4
d_call: TRBD1
cdr3_nt: TGTGCCAGCAAGCTATTCGGACAGGGTAATGAAAAACTGTTTTTT
cdr3_aa: CASKLFGQGNEKLFF

v_call: TRBV18
j_call: TRBJ1-1
d_call: -
cdr3_nt: TGTGCCAGCTCACCACCGGTAGGACAGACGAACACTGAAGCTTTCTTT
cdr3_aa: CASSPPVGQTNTEAFF

v_call: TRBV27
j_call: TRBJ1-1
d_call: -
cdr3_nt: TGTGCCAGCAGTCCTTTAGTCCGGGGCGGCACTGAAGCTTTCTTT
cdr3_aa: CASSPLVRGGTEAFF

v_call: TRBV7-8
j_call: TRBJ2-7
d_call: -
cdr3_nt: TGTGCCAGCAGCTTAGCAGCAGCGCTCTCCTACGAGCAGTACTTC
cdr3_aa: CASSLAAALSYEQYF

v_call: TRBV19
j_call: TRBJ1-1
d_call: -
cdr3_nt: TGTGCCAGTAGGACAGGCGGTTTAGGCACTGAAGCTTTCTTT
cdr3_aa: CASRTGGLGTEAFF

v_call: TRBV6-1
j_call: TRBJ2-1
d_call: TRBD2
cdr3_nt: TGTGCCAGCAGGGAAAGATTACTAGCGGGAGGGTACAATGAGCAGTTCTTC
cdr3_aa: CASRERLLAGGYNEQFF

v_call: TRBV13
j_call: TRBJ2-2
d_call: -
cdr3_nt: TGTGCCAGCAGCCTCTTAGGACCAACCACCGGGGAGCTGTTTTTT
cdr3_aa: CASSLLGPTTGELFF